Sequencing of this T cell receptor beta chain was carried out in a study of vaccination effects on CD4 cells after COVID-19. Upon completion of around eleven days in culture, CD4+ T cells were isolated. The CDR3 covers 16 residues. Germline V lookup: CDR1 MNHEY, CDR2 SMNVEV (reference sequence). The V and J ends lost 0 bases and 2 bases, in that order; junction bases with no gene match: 3. Using immunoSEQ multiplex PCR, the repertoire was profiled, and TCRdb retains in-frame clones only, with some absent. This table has 32,000 or so clones, 65% to 70% appearing once. Whole-study results and caveats: Relatively few convalescent patients took part in the study, which had no early post-infection timepoints.

This clone was observed once. Its antigen is still unknown. The input for sequencing was CD4+ T cells from PBMCs cultured without peptide, taken before COVID-19 vaccination. J is TRBJ2-7 and V is TRBV27, with 11 nucleotides matching TRBD2. This receptor was identified in a human donor who received a COVID-19 vaccine. The CDR3 loop is CASSLSLAGGTYEQYF. In nucleotides, the CDR3 is TGTGCCAGCAGTTTATCGCTAGCGGGAGGCACCTACGAGCAGTACTTC.